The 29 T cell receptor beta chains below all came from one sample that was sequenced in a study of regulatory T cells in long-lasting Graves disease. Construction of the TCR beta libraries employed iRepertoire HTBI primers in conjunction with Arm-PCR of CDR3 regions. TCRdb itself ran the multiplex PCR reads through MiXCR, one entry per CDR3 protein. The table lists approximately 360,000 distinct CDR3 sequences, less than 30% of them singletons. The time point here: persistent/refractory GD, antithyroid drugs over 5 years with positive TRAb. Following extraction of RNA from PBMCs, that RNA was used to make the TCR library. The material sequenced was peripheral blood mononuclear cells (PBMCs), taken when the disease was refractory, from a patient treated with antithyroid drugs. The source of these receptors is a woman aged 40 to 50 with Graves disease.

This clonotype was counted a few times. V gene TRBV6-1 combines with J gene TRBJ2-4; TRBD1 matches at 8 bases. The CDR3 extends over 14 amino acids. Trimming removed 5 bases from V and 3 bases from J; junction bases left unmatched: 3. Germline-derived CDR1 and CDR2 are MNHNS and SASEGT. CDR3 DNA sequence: TGTGCCAGCAGTCCCACAGGGGGCAAAAACATTCAGTACTTC. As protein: CASSPTGGKNIQYF.

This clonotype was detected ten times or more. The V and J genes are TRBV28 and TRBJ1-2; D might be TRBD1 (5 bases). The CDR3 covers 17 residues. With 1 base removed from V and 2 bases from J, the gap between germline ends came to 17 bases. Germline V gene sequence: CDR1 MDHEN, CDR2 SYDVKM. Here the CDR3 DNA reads TGTGCCAGCAGTTTATCCCGACAGAGTCCTATAAACTATGGCTACACCTTC. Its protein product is CASSLSRQSPINYGYTF.

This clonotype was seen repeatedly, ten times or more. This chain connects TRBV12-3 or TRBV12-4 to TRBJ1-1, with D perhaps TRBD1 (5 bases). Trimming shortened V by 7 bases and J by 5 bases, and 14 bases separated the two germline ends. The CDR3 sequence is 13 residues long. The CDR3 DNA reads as TGTGCCAGCAACTTCCGGGGGACGACTGAAGCTTTCTTT. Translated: CASNFRGTTEAFF.

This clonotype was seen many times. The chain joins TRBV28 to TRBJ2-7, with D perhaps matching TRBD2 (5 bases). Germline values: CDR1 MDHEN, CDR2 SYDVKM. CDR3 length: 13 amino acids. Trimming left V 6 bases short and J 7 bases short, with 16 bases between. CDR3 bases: TGTGCCAGCAGGGGAGACGGCCTGACAGAGCAGTACTTC. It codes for CASRGDGLTEQYF. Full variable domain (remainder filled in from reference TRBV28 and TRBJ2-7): DVKVTQSSRYLVKRTGEKVFLECVQDMDHENMFWYRQDPGLGLRLIYFSYDVKMKEKGDIPEGYSVSREKKERFSLILESASTNQTSMYLCASRGDGLTEQYFGPGTRLTVT.

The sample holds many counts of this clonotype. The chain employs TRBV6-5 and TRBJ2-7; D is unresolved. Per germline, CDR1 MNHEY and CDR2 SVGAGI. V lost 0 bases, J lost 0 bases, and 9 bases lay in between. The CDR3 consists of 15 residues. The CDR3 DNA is TGTGCCAGCAGTTACTCCCAGGACCGCTCCTACGAGCAGTACTTC. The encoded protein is CASSYSQDRSYEQYF.

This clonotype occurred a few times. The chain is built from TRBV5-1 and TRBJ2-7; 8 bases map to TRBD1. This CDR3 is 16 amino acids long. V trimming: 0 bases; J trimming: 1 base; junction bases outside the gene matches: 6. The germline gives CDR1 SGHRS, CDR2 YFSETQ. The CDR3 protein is CASSLARDRRSYEQYF. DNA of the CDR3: TGCGCCAGCAGCTTGGCCCGGGACAGGAGATCCTACGAGCAGTACTTC.

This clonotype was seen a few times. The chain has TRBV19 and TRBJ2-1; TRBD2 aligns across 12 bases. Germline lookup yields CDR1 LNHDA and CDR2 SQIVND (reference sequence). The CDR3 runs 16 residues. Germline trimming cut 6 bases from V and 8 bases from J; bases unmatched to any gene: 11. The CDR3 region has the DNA TGTGCCAGTAGCCCCGCTAGCGGGAGGGCCAGCTATGAGCAGTTCTTC. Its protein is CASSPASGRASYEQFF.

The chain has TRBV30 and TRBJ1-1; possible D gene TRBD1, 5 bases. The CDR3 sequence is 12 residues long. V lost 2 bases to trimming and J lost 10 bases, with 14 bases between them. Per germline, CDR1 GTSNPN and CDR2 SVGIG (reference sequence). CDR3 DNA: TGTGCCTGGAGTTCGGAGGGACGAAGAGCTTTCTTT. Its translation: CAWSSEGRRAFF.

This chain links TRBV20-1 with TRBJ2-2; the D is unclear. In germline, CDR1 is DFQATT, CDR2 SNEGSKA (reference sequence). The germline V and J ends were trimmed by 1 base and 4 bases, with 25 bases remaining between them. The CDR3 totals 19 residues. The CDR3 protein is CSARAHLLSLVGSTGELFF. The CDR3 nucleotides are TGCAGTGCTAGAGCCCATTTGCTCTCGCTAGTGGGAAGCACCGGGGAGCTGTTTTTT.

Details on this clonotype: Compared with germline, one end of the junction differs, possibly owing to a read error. The CDR3 region is CASTYGGTKSIQYF. CDR3 nucleotide sequence: TGTGCCAGCACCTACGGGGGGACCAAAAGCATTCAGTACTTC. J is TRBJ2-4 and V is TRBV6-1; 7 nucleotides line up with TRBD2. CDR1 MNHNS and CDR2 SASEGT come from the germline V gene. The CDR3 covers 14 residues.

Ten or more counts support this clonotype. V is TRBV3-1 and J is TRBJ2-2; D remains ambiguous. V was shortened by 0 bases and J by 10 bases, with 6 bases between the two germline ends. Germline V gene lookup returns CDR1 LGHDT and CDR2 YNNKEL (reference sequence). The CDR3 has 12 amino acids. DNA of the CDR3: TGTGCCAGCAGCCAAGACCTAAAGGAGCTGTTTTTT. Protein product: CASSQDLKELFF.

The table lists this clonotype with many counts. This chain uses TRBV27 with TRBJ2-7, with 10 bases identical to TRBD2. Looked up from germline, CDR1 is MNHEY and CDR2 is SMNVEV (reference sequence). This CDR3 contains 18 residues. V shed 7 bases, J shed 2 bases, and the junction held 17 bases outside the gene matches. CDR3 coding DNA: TGTGCCAGCACCTCCGCGGAGACTAGCGGGCCGCTTACCTACGAGCAGTACTTC. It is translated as CASTSAETSGPLTYEQYF.

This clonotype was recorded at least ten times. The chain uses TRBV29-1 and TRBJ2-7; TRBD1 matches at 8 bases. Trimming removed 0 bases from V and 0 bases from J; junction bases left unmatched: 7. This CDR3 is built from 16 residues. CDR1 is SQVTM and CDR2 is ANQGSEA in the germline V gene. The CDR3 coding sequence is TGCAGCGTTGAAGATACGGACAGGGACAGCTCCTACGAGCAGTACTTC. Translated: CSVEDTDRDSSYEQYF.

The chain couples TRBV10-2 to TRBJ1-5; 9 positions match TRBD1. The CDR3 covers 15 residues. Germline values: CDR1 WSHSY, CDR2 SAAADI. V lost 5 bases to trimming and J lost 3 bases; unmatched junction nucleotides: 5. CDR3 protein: CASSTGTGNNQPQHF. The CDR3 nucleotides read TGCGCCAGCAGTACCGGGACAGGGAACAATCAGCCCCAGCATTTT.

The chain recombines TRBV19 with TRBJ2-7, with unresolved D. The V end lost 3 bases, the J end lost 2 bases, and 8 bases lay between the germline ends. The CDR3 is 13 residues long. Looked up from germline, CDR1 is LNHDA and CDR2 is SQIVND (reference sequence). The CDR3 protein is CASSMHSTYEQYF. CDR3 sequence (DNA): TGTGCCAGTAGTATGCACAGTACCTACGAGCAGTACTTC. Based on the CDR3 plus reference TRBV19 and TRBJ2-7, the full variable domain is DGGITQSPKYLFRKEGQNVTLSCEQNLNHDAMYWYRQDPGQGLRLIYYSQIVNDFQKGDIAEGYSVSREKKESFPLTVTSAQKNPTAFYLCASSMHSTYEQYFGPGTRLTVT.

CDR3 protein: CASSSPGWHLTQYF. CDR3 bases: TGTGCCAGCAGCTCCCCGGGATGGCACCTGACCCAGTACTTC. The V call is TRBV5-4, the J call TRBJ2-5; possibly TRBD2 for D (5 bases). Trimming cost V 3 bases and J 7 bases, with 16 bases left between them. The CDR3 is 14 amino acids. Germline V gives CDR1 SGHNT, CDR2 YYREEE (reference sequence).

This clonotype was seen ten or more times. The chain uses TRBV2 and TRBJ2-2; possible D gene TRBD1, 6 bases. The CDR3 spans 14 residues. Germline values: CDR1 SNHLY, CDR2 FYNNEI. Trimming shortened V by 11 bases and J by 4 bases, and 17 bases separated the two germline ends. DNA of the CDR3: TGTGCCGGGTCGGGGCAGGGGACCACCGGGGAGCTGTTTTTT. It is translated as CAGSGQGTTGELFF.

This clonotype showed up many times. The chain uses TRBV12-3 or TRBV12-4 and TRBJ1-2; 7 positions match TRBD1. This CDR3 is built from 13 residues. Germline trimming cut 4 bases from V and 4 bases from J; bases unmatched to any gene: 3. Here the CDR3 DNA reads TGTGCCAGCAGTTCCGGACAGGCCTATGGCTACACCTTC. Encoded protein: CASSSGQAYGYTF.

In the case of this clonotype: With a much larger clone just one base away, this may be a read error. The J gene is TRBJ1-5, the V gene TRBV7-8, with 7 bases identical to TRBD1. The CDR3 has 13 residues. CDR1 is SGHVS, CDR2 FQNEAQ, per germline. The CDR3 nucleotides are TGTGCCAGCAGCAGGGACAGAAATCATCCCCAGCATTTT. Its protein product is CASSRDRNHPQHF.

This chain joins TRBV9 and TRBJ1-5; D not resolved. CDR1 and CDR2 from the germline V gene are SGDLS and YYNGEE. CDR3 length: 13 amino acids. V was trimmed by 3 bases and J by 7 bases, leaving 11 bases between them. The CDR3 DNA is TGTGCCAGCAGCGGATCCGGTGGGCAGCCCCAGCATTTT. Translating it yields CASSGSGGQPQHF.

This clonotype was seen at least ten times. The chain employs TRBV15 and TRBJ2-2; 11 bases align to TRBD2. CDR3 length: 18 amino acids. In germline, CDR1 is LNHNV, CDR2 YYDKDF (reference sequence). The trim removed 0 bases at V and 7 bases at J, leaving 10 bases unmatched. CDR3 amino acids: CATSRDPSGRPDGGELFF. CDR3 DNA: TGTGCCACCAGCAGAGATCCTAGCGGGAGGCCGGATGGCGGGGAGCTGTTTTTT.

For the CDR3, the DNA is TGTGCCAGCAGTTCACACAATGAGCAGTTCTTC. This sequence encodes CASSSHNEQFF. The chain uses TRBV6-2 or TRBV6-3 and TRBJ2-1; D gene ambiguous. This CDR3 comprises 11 residues. Germline CDR1 MNHEY, CDR2 SVGEGT. The ends were cut back, 4 bases at V and 5 bases at J, with 3 bases in the middle.

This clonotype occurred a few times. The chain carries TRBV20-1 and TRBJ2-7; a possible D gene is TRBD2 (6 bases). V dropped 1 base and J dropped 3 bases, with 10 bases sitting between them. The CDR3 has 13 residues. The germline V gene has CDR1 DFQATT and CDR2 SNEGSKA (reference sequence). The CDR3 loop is CSARVEGVYEQYF. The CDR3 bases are TGCAGTGCTAGAGTGGAGGGAGTCTACGAGCAGTACTTC.

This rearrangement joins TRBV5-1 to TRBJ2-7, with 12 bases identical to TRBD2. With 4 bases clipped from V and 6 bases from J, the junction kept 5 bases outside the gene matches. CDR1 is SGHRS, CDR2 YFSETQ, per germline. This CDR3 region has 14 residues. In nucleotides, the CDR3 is TGCGCCAGCAGCCAATCGACTAGCGGGAGCGAGCAGTACTTC. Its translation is CASSQSTSGSEQYF.

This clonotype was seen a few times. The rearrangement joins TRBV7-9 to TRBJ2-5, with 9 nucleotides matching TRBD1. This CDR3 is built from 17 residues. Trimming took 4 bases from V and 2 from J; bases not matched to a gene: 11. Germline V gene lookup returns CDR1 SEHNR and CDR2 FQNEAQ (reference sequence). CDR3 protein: CASSSRSTGTGQETQYF. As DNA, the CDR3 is TGTGCCAGCAGCTCCAGATCCACCGGGACAGGGCAAGAGACCCAGTACTTC.

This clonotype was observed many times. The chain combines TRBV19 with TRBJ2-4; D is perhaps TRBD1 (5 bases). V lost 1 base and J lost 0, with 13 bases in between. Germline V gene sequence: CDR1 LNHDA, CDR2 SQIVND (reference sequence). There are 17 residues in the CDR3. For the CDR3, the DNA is TGTGCCAGTAGTATAGGTGGGGCCCGACTAGCCAAAAACATTCAGTACTTC. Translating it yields CASSIGGARLAKNIQYF.

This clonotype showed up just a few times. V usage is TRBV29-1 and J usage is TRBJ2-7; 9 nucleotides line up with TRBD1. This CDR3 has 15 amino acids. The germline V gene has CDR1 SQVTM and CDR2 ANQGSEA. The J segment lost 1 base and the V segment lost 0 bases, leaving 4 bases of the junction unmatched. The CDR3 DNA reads TGCAGCGTTGAAGATCCGGACAGGGGATCCTACGAGCAGTACTTC. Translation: CSVEDPDRGSYEQYF.

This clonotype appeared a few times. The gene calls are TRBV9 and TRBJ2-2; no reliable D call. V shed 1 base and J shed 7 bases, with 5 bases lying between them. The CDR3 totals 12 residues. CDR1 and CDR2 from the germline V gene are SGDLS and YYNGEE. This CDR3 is CASSVIIGELFF. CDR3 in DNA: TGTGCCAGCAGCGTAATAATCGGGGAGCTGTTTTTT.

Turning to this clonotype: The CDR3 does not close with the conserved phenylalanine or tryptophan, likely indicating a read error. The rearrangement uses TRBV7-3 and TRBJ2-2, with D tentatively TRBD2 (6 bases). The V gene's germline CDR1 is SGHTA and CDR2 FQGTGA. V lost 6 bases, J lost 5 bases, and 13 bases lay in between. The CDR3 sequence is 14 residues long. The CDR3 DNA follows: TGTGCCAGCAGAAGGAACAGCGGGACCGGGGAGCTGTTTCTT. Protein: CASRRNSGTGELFL.